This entry lists 5 T cell receptor beta chains sequenced from one sample in a study of blood T cell repertoires in COVID-19 (dated by TCRdb to 2019 to 2021). Library construction relied on the immunoSEQ multiplex PCR assay. The immuneACCESS repertoire file appears here via TCRdb, limited to in-frame rearrangements. These files lack a portion of the clones; in checked studies, under half of the deficit traces to unresolved V genes, and the cause of the others is not known. The table for this sample lists roughly 170,000 clones; around 82% of them were counted only once. 3.6% of the sample is in the top ten clones. The sequencing input was PBMCs or T cells enriched from blood (not recorded which). The receptors stem from a woman aged 50 to 60 in a cohort exposed to, infected with or recovered from COVID-19 (not recorded which).

This clone has more than one count but fewer than ten. This chain links TRBV12-5 with TRBJ1-2; 8 bases line up with TRBD1. The CDR3 consists of 12 residues. V lost 5 bases to trimming and J lost 7 bases; unmatched junction nucleotides: 3. Germline CDR1 LGHNT, CDR2 FRNRAP. In nucleotides, the CDR3 is TGTGCTAGTGGTGACAGGGGAATTGGCTACACCTTC. Translation gives CASGDRGIGYTF.

This chain uses TRBV28 with TRBJ2-1, with unresolved D. CDR1 is MDHEN, CDR2 SYDVKM, per germline. V was cut by 9 bases and J by 6 bases, with 9 bases left in between. The CDR3 loop spans 11 amino acids. The CDR3 DNA sequence: TGTGCCAGTGGAGTGAGCAATGAGCAGTTCTTC. It translates to CASGVSNEQFF.

A remark on this clone: Other DNA sequences within the sample encode an identical CDR3. The chain carries TRBV5-1 and TRBJ2-7; D is unresolved. From germline, CDR1 is SGHRS and CDR2 YFSETQ. The CDR3 is 13 amino acids. The V end lost 0 bases, the J end lost 1 base, and 5 bases lay between the germline ends. CDR3 sequence: CASSLAPSYEQYF. The CDR3 DNA is TGCGCCAGCAGCTTGGCCCCTTCCTACGAGCAGTACTTC.

This clone has just a few counts. The gene calls are TRBV6-5 and TRBJ1-2, with 8 nucleotides matching TRBD1. CDR1 and CDR2 (germline): MNHEY, SVGAGI. Trimming cost V 2 bases and J 6 bases; bases outside gene matches: 5. The CDR3 loop spans 14 amino acids. CDR3 bases: TGTGCCAGCAGTTACCTGACAGGGGTAGATGGCTACACCTTC. It yields the protein CASSYLTGVDGYTF.

This clone was seen a single time. The V call is TRBV6-1, the J call TRBJ2-5; TRBD2 matches at 8 bases. The CDR3 is 13 amino acids. J was trimmed by 7 bases and V by 1 base; bases with no gene match: 2. The germline V gene has CDR1 MNHNS and CDR2 SASEGT. Here the CDR3 DNA reads TGTGCCAGCAGTGAAGAGGCGGGAGGGACCCAGTACTTC. This codes for CASSEEAGGTQYF.